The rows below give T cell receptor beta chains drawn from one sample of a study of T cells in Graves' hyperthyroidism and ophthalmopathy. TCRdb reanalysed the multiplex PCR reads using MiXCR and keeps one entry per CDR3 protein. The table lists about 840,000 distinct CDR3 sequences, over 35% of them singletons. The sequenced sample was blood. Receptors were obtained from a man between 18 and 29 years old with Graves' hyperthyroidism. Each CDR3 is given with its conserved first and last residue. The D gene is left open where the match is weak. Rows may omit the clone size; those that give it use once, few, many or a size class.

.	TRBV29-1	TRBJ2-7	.	CSAQEGGHYEQYF	TGCAGCGCCCAGGAGGGGGGGCATTACGAGCAGTACTTC
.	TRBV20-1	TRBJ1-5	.	CSARGLTDYEHF	TGCAGTGCTAGAGGCCTCACAGACTACGAGCATTTT
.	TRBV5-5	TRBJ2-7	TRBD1	CASSQGQGVSEQYF	TGTGCCAGCAGCCAGGGACAGGGTGTAAGCGAGCAGTACTTC
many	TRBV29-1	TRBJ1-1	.	CSVAAGATEAFF	TGCAGCGTTGCCGCCGGGGCCACTGAAGCTTTCTTT
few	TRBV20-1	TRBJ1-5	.	CSARDPQHSNQPQHF	TGCAGTGCTAGAGATCCACAGCATAGCAATCAGCCCCAGCATTTT
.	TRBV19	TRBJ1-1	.	CATSTLGPEAFF	TGTGCAACGTCCACCCTAGGTCCTGAAGCTTTCTTT
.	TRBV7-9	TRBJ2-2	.	CASSLWVTGELFF	TGTGCCAGCAGCTTATGGGTAACCGGGGAGCTGTTTTTT
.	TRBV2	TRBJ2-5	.	CASSLGKTETQYF	TGTGCCAGCAGTTTAGGAAAGACCGAGACCCAGTACTTC
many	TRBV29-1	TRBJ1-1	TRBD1	CSVERQGTEAFF	TGCAGCGTTGAGAGACAGGGAACTGAAGCTTTCTTT
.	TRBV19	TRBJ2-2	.	CASSITRNTGELFF	TGTGCCAGTAGTATTACTAGGAACACCGGGGAGCTGTTTTTT
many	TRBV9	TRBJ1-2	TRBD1	CASSAGQGAYGYTF	TGTGCCAGCAGCGCAGGACAGGGCGCCTATGGCTACACCTTC
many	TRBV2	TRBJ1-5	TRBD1	CAVGQGLYSNQPQHF	TGTGCCGTTGGACAGGGATTATATAGCAATCAGCCCCAGCATTTT
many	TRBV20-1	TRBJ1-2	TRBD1	CSARPRDRQDGYTF	TGCAGTGCTAGACCTCGGGACAGGCAGGATGGCTACACCTTC
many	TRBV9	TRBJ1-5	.	CASSVDPDQPQHF	TGTGCCAGCAGCGTAGATCCGGATCAGCCCCAGCATTTT
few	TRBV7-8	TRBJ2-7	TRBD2	CASSSSGGVAEQYF	TGTGCCAGCAGCTCATCTGGGGGGGTGGCCGAGCAGTACTTC
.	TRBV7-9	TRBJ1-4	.	CASSSMGRGSEKLFF	TGTGCCAGCAGCAGCATGGGCAGGGGAAGTGAAAAACTGTTTTTT
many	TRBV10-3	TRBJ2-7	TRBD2	CAANGGGSYEQYF	TGTGCCGCCAACGGGGGGGGCTCCTACGAGCAGTACTTC